A selection of T cell receptor beta chains follows, all from one sample in a study of long-term antiretroviral therapy in people with HIV. Profiled with immunoSEQ multiplex PCR; TCRdb holds only in-frame clones, not every one. This table has tens of thousands of clones, over 90% appearing once. Specimen: unsorted PBMCs, collected 6.2 years after starting antiretroviral therapy. Receptors were obtained from a man aged 40-49 years with HIV. The CDR3 runs from the conserved cysteine through the conserved F or W. D genes are given only for firm matches. Clone sizes are given selectively: once, few, many, or a class where the clone is expanded.

V	J	size	D	DNA	CDR3
TRBV10-3	TRBJ1-2	NA	TRBD1	TGTGCCATCAGGGCCGGGACAGAGGACTATGGCTACACCTTC	CAIRAGTEDYGYTF
TRBV7-8	TRBJ1-4	NA	NA	TGTGCCAGCAGCTTAGACGACAATAATGAAAAACTGTTTTTT	CASSLDDNNEKLFF
TRBV11-1	TRBJ1-2	NA	TRBD1	TGTGCCAGCAGCGCCGACAGGGGGGAAGGCGGCTACACCTTC	CASSADRGEGGYTF
TRBV6-5	TRBJ2-7	NA	NA	TGTGCCAGCAGACCAGAAAACACCTACGAGCAGTACTTC	CASRPENTYEQYF
TRBV18	TRBJ2-7	NA	TRBD2	TGTGCCAGCTCACCACCGAATCAGAGGGCCCGGGGACTAGCGGGAGGACCCTACGAGCAGTACTTC	CASSPPNQRARGLAGGPYEQYF
TRBV18	TRBJ2-3	once	TRBD2	TGTGCCAGCTCACCAAGCGGGGGGGCGGCAGATACGCAGTATTTT	CASSPSGGAADTQYF
TRBV6-5	TRBJ2-7	once	NA	TGTGCCAGCAGTTACTCGGACGGCAGGTCCTACGAGCAGTACTTC	CASSYSDGRSYEQYF
TRBV19	TRBJ1-1	NA	NA	TGTGCCAGTAGTATAGGGGACAACACTGAAGCTTTCTTT	CASSIGDNTEAFF
TRBV14	TRBJ2-7	once	TRBD1	TGTGCCAGCAGTCCCGGGACAGTCTCCTACGAGCAGTACTTC	CASSPGTVSYEQYF
TRBV30	TRBJ1-2	NA	NA	TGTGCCTGGAGGACCAAACAGGGTAACTATGGCTACACCTTC	CAWRTKQGNYGYTF
TRBV4-1	TRBJ1-3	NA	NA	TGCGCCAGCAGCCAAGGGGCCGTCGGGGGGACTGGAAACACCATATATTTT	CASSQGAVGGTGNTIYF
TRBV10-1	TRBJ2-2	NA	TRBD1	TGCGCCAGCAGTAAGGGACAGGGGGACGCCGGGGAGCTGTTTTTT	CASSKGQGDAGELFF
TRBV6-5	TRBJ1-1	NA	NA	TGTGCCGCTAGAGGGTGGGATGGGAACACTGAAGCTTTCTTT	CAARGWDGNTEAFF
TRBV11-2	TRBJ1-2	once	TRBD1	TGTGCCAGCAGCTTAGGGGGCGGGACAGACATCTATGGCTACACCTTC	CASSLGGGTDIYGYTF
TRBV7-3	TRBJ2-7	NA	NA	TGTGCCAGCAGTCCCTCCACCATCGAGCAGTACTTC	CASSPSTIEQYF
TRBV2	TRBJ2-2	NA	TRBD1	TGTGCCAGCATAAGGAAGGACAGGGGTAACACCGGGGAGCTGTTTTTT	CASIRKDRGNTGELFF
TRBV25-1	TRBJ2-1	NA	NA	TGTGCCAGCAGTGAACGTGCCAACCCGTTCTTC	CASSERANPFF
TRBV5-1	TRBJ2-1	NA	TRBD1	TGCGCCAGCAGAATCCGACAGGGAGACCACAATGAGCAGTTCTTC	CASRIRQGDHNEQFF
TRBV11-3	TRBJ2-1	NA	TRBD1	TGTGCCAGCAGCTCCTCTAAAGGGACAGGGGGTCTAAATGAGCAGTTCTTC	CASSSSKGTGGLNEQFF
TRBV2	TRBJ1-5	once	NA	TGTGCCAGCAGTGATGGGGTTCGCAATCAGCCCCAGCATTTT	CASSDGVRNQPQHF
TRBV5-4	TRBJ1-2	NA	NA	TGTGCCAGCAGGGGACCTGACAGAACCCTCTATGGCTACACCTTC	CASRGPDRTLYGYTF
TRBV5-1	TRBJ2-1	NA	NA	TGCGCCAGCAGCTTCGGCCTCCTAGTTTCCCCCTACAATGAGCAGTTCTTC	CASSFGLLVSPYNEQFF
TRBV6-1	TRBJ2-7	NA	TRBD2	TGTGCCAGCAGTGAAGGGACTAGCGGCTCCTACGAGCAGTACTTC	CASSEGTSGSYEQYF
TRBV11-3	TRBJ2-3	once	NA	TGTGCCAGCAGCTTAGGGACGAACACAGATACGCAGTATTTT	CASSLGTNTDTQYF
TRBV6-1	TRBJ2-7	NA	TRBD1	TGTGCCAGCAGTTTCAGACAGGGCGACGAGCAGTACTTC	CASSFRQGDEQYF
TRBV7-8	TRBJ2-3	NA	NA	TGTGCCAGCAGCCAAACTAGAACCACAGATACGCAGTATTTT	CASSQTRTTDTQYF
TRBV18	TRBJ2-2	NA	NA	TGTGCCAGCTCGCCGAGGGATTTGAACACCGGGGAGCTGTTTTTT	CASSPRDLNTGELFF
TRBV7-9	TRBJ1-2	NA	TRBD1	TGTGCCAGCAGCGAAGGACTACAGGGGGTCTACACCTTC	CASSEGLQGVYTF
TRBV9	TRBJ1-3	NA	TRBD1	TGTGCCAGCAGCGTAGCAGGGGGCGGAAACACCATATATTTT	CASSVAGGGNTIYF
TRBV6-1	TRBJ1-2	NA	NA	TGTGCCAGCAGTGAGGCAGACTACTATGGCTACACCTTC	CASSEADYYGYTF
TRBV7-9	TRBJ2-7	NA	NA	TGTGCCAGCAGCTTAGAGGGCAGGGTTTTCTACGAGCAGTACTTC	CASSLEGRVFYEQYF
TRBV18	TRBJ1-2	medium-sized	TRBD1	TGTGCCAGCTCAACGGGACAGGGTGATCGCGGCTACACCTTC	CASSTGQGDRGYTF
TRBV6-1	TRBJ1-4	NA	TRBD1	TGTGCCAGCAGGCCAGACAGGGGGCAGGGAAAACTGTTTTTT	CASRPDRGQGKLFF
TRBV28	TRBJ2-4	NA	NA	TGTGCCAGCAGTTTACAGGGCCAAAACATTCAGTACTTC	CASSLQGQNIQYF
TRBV19	TRBJ1-6	NA	NA	TGTGCCAGTAGTATATCGGGGGCGGAGAATTCACCCCTCCACTTT	CASSISGAENSPLHF
TRBV6-1	TRBJ1-1	few	NA	TGTGCCAGCAGTGAAGTTCCGGGGGCGAACACTGAAGCTTTCTTT	CASSEVPGANTEAFF
TRBV30	TRBJ2-3	NA	TRBD1	TGTGCCTGGAGTGTATTGAACAGGGGGACAGATACGCAGTATTTT	CAWSVLNRGTDTQYF
TRBV27	TRBJ2-1	NA	TRBD2	TGTGCCAGCAGTGTCCTAGCGGGGGGGTACAATGAGCAGTTCTTC	CASSVLAGGYNEQFF
TRBV4-3	TRBJ2-7	NA	TRBD2	TGCGCCAGCAGCCAAGACCTAGCGGGAGGGCCTGGAGAGCAGTACTTC	CASSQDLAGGPGEQYF
TRBV7-6	TRBJ1-3	NA	NA	TGTGCCAGCAGCTCTAGCCCCACAGATTCAGGAAACACCATATATTTT	CASSSSPTDSGNTIYF
TRBV6-1	TRBJ2-1	NA	TRBD1	TGTGCCAGCAGTGATAGCTCTGGGACAGGGGTTTTCGATGAGCAGTTCTTC	CASSDSSGTGVFDEQFF
TRBV6-4	TRBJ1-5	NA	TRBD1	TGTGCCAGCAGTGAACAGGGGAATCAGCCCCAGCATTTT	CASSEQGNQPQHF
TRBV29-1	TRBJ1-4	NA	TRBD1	TGCAGCGTTGAGACAGGGGGCCGTGAAAAACTGTTTTTT	CSVETGGREKLFF
TRBV27	TRBJ2-5	NA	TRBD1	TGTGCCAGCAGTCTTGGGACAGGGGGCAGGGAGACCCAGTACTTC	CASSLGTGGRETQYF
TRBV5-1	TRBJ1-6	NA	NA	TGCGCCAGCAGCTTGGGGACAGTAAATTCACCCCTCCACTTT	CASSLGTVNSPLHF
TRBV30	TRBJ2-3	once	NA	TGTGCCTGGATAAACAGGGTAACAGATACGCAGTATTTT	CAWINRVTDTQYF
TRBV19	TRBJ1-5	NA	NA	TGTGCCAGTAGTATAGATCTATCTCAGCCCCAGCATTTT	CASSIDLSQPQHF
TRBV6-4	TRBJ2-6	NA	TRBD1	TGTGCCAGCATCGACAGGGCTGGGGCCAACGTCCTGACTTTC	CASIDRAGANVLTF
TRBV6-6	TRBJ2-7	once	TRBD1	TGTGCCAGCAGCCCGGGGGGACAGGGGGCGTACGAGCAGTACTTC	CASSPGGQGAYEQYF
TRBV7-3	TRBJ2-3	NA	NA	TGTGCCAGCAGCTCCCTGGACACCCCAGATACGCAGTATTTT	CASSSLDTPDTQYF
TRBV4-3	TRBJ2-2	NA	NA	TGCGCCAGCAGCCAAGATGGACTATACACCGGGGAGCTGTTTTTT	CASSQDGLYTGELFF
TRBV7-9	TRBJ1-2	NA	NA	TGTGCCAGCAGCTTAAATCAGGGAGGCTATGGCTACACCTTC	CASSLNQGGYGYTF
TRBV7-9	TRBJ2-2	once	NA	TGTGCCAGCAGCCTCTACGACGCGAACACCGGGGAGCTGTTTTTT	CASSLYDANTGELFF
TRBV7-6	TRBJ1-1	NA	NA	TGTGCCAGCAGCTTATTCGGGAACACTGAAGCTTTCTTT	CASSLFGNTEAFF
TRBV30	TRBJ2-3	NA	TRBD2	TGTGCCTGGAGTGGACTAGCGGGAGCAGATACGCAGTATTTT	CAWSGLAGADTQYF
TRBV5-4	TRBJ2-3	NA	NA	TGTGCCAGCAGCTTGGGCCCTCCATGGGGAGATACGCAGTATTTT	CASSLGPPWGDTQYF
TRBV29-1	TRBJ2-7	NA	TRBD1	TGCAGCGTTGAAGAGAGGGCAGGGGGCCGGTACGAGCAGTACTTC	CSVEERAGGRYEQYF